A selection of T cell receptor beta chains follows, all from one sample in a study of graft-versus-host responses after intestinal transplantation. These receptors' antigens are unknown. Clones were sequenced by immunoSEQ multiplex PCR, and TCRdb holds only the in-frame ones, with some missing. This sample yields more than 90,000 clones, of which about 92% are seen a single time; approximately 1% belongs to the top ten. This specimen was unstimulated CD8+ T cells sorted from spleen or lymph node cells, taken before transplant. Source of these receptors: a human donor who was the organ donor for an intestinal transplant. Each CDR3 is given with its conserved first and last residue. A D gene is named only where the DNA matches it firmly. Size tells how often a clone was seen (once, few, many) or the class of an expanded clone, and some rows leave it out.

clone size,V gene,D gene,J gene,CDR3 protein,CDR3 DNA
once,TRBV30,NA,TRBJ1-5,CAWTLGGDQPQHF,TGTGCCTGGACCCTGGGGGGGGATCAGCCCCAGCATTTT
NA,TRBV5-6,NA,TRBJ2-7,CASSLGHREQYF,TGTGCCAGCAGCTTAGGTCATCGGGAGCAGTACTTC
NA,TRBV30,TRBD2,TRBJ2-7,CAWSGLAGEEQYF,TGTGCCTGGAGCGGACTAGCGGGAGAGGAGCAGTACTTC
NA,TRBV5-1,TRBD1,TRBJ2-4,CASSTDRAGGYIQYF,TGCGCCAGCAGCACGGACAGGGCCGGTGGGTACATTCAGTACTTC
NA,TRBV10-3,TRBD2,TRBJ2-7,CAISRTSGSYEQYF,TGTGCCATCAGCCGGACTAGCGGCTCCTACGAGCAGTACTTC
once,TRBV29-1,TRBD2,TRBJ2-1,CSGLADYNEQFF,TGCAGTGGACTAGCGGATTACAATGAGCAGTTCTTC
NA,TRBV11-2,NA,TRBJ1-1,CASGHQGEAFF,TGTGCCAGCGGGCATCAGGGTGAAGCTTTCTTT
NA,TRBV14,NA,TRBJ1-2,CASSQGWQGDGYTF,TGTGCCAGCAGCCAAGGATGGCAGGGCGATGGCTACACCTTC
few,TRBV10-3,NA,TRBJ1-3,CAISDKGADSGNTIYF,TGTGCCATCAGTGATAAAGGGGCGGACTCTGGAAACACCATATATTTT
NA,TRBV2,NA,TRBJ2-1,CASTGNEQFF,TGTGCCAGCACGGGCAATGAGCAGTTCTTC
few,TRBV19,TRBD2,TRBJ2-7,CATSGASGAYEQYF,TGTGCCACCTCCGGGGCTAGCGGGGCCTACGAGCAGTACTTC
NA,TRBV19,TRBD1,TRBJ2-1,CASSEDRPYNEQFF,TGTGCCAGTAGTGAGGACAGGCCCTACAATGAGCAGTTCTTC
NA,TRBV2,NA,TRBJ2-1,CASRPGAEGYNEQFF,TGTGCCAGCAGGCCAGGGGCAGAGGGCTACAATGAGCAGTTCTTC
NA,TRBV2,NA,TRBJ2-7,CASSEAAELVYEQYF,TGTGCCAGCAGTGAAGCCGCGGAGTTAGTCTACGAGCAGTACTTC
once,TRBV7-9,NA,TRBJ2-6,CASSSETGSGANVLTF,TGTGCCAGCAGCTCTGAAACGGGCTCTGGGGCCAACGTCCTGACTTTC
NA,TRBV19,TRBD1,TRBJ2-7,CASSIGTGRNEQYF,TGTGCCAGTAGTATCGGGACAGGACGGAACGAGCAGTACTTC
NA,TRBV19,NA,TRBJ2-1,CASNGESYNEQFF,TGTGCCAGTAACGGAGAGTCCTACAATGAGCAGTTCTTC
NA,TRBV12-2,NA,TRBJ1-2,CASRLGEGYNYGYTF,TGTGCAAGTCGCTTAGGGGAGGGGTATAACTATGGCTACACCTTC
NA,TRBV5-6,TRBD1,TRBJ1-5,CASSLGAGGLNQPQHF,TGTGCCAGCAGCTTGGGGGCAGGGGGTCTGAACCAGCCCCAGCATTTT
NA,TRBV11-2,NA,TRBJ2-7,CASSLVSYEQYF,TGTGCCAGCAGCTTAGTTAGCTACGAGCAGTACTTC
NA,TRBV19,NA,TRBJ2-6,CASSIAPRGISGANVLTF,TGTGCCAGTAGTATAGCCCCCCGAGGGATCTCTGGGGCCAACGTCCTGACTTTC
NA,TRBV6-5,TRBD1,TRBJ2-7,CASTAIQGTYEQYF,TGTGCCAGCACCGCAATACAGGGGACCTACGAGCAGTACTTC
NA,TRBV5-5,NA,TRBJ2-1,CASSEPEGGWYNEQFF,TGTGCCAGCAGCGAACCGGAGGGGGGTTGGTACAATGAGCAGTTCTTC
NA,TRBV4-3,TRBD1,TRBJ1-1,CASSQDAGGTEAFF,TGCGCCAGCAGCCAAGATGCAGGGGGTACTGAAGCTTTCTTT
NA,TRBV7-6,TRBD2,TRBJ2-4,CASSPGEGPAKNIQYF,TGTGCCAGCAGCCCGGGGGAGGGGCCAGCCAAAAACATTCAGTACTTC
NA,TRBV19,NA,TRBJ1-1,CASRLQGMTEAFF,TGTGCCAGTCGTCTTCAGGGGATGACTGAAGCTTTCTTT
NA,TRBV4-1,NA,TRBJ2-5,CASSQGPHTRGETQYF,TGCGCCAGCAGCCAAGGCCCCCATACCCGGGGAGAGACCCAGTACTTC
NA,TRBV18,TRBD2,TRBJ2-1,CASSRTGRKTSSKVF,TGTGCCAGCTCACGAACGGGCCGGAAGACTAGCTCCAAAGTCTTC
NA,TRBV5-6,NA,TRBJ2-5,CASSPARGRVQETQYF,TGTGCCAGCAGCCCCGCAAGGGGACGGGTGCAAGAGACCCAGTACTTC
NA,TRBV5-1,TRBD2,TRBJ2-1,CASSPYSGRAYNEQFF,TGCGCCAGCAGCCCCTATAGCGGGAGGGCCTACAATGAGCAGTTCTTC
NA,TRBV10-3,NA,TRBJ1-5,CAISEGNYSNQPQHF,TGTGCCATCAGTGAGGGGAATTATAGCAATCAGCCCCAGCATTTT
few,TRBV29-1,TRBD2,TRBJ2-5,CSVEAVGLAGGTQYF,TGCAGCGTTGAAGCTGTGGGACTAGCGGGAGGGACCCAGTACTTC
NA,TRBV5-6,NA,TRBJ1-2,CASSHSDNYGYTF,TGTGCCAGCAGCCACTCAGATAACTATGGCTACACCTTC
NA,TRBV7-9,NA,TRBJ1-2,CASSLVAGSYGYTF,TGTGCCAGCAGCTTAGTGGCAGGGAGCTATGGCTACACCTTC
NA,TRBV6-5,TRBD1,TRBJ2-3,CASSSTSGQVTDTQYF,TGTGCCAGCAGTTCTACCTCGGGACAGGTAACAGATACGCAGTATTTT
NA,TRBV6-5,NA,TRBJ2-7,CASSYSAEGAYEQYF,TGTGCCAGCAGTTACTCGGCGGAGGGGGCCTACGAGCAGTACTTC
NA,TRBV10-3,TRBD2,TRBJ2-3,CASLAGVRDTQYF,TGTGCCAGTCTAGCGGGAGTTCGGGATACGCAGTATTTT
NA,TRBV7-3,NA,TRBJ2-2,CASSLSGPGELFF,TGTGCCAGCAGCTTGTCGGGACCCGGGGAGCTGTTTTTT
NA,TRBV27,TRBD2,TRBJ2-1,CASSFRLAGYNEQFF,TGTGCCAGCAGTTTCCGGCTAGCGGGCTACAATGAGCAGTTCTTC
NA,TRBV15,TRBD2,TRBJ2-7,CATSRLLAGGVYEQYF,TGTGCCACCAGCAGACTGCTAGCGGGAGGGGTCTACGAGCAGTACTTC
NA,TRBV19,NA,TRBJ2-3,CASSILGSTDTQYF,TGTGCCAGTAGTATACTGGGTAGCACAGATACGCAGTATTTT
NA,TRBV9,NA,TRBJ2-5,CASSAPPQETQYF,TGTGCCAGCAGCGCCCCCCCGCAAGAGACCCAGTACTTC
NA,TRBV19,NA,TRBJ1-3,CASRADYSGNTIYF,TGTGCCAGTAGGGCAGATTACTCTGGAAACACCATATATTTT
NA,TRBV18,NA,TRBJ1-1,CASHMSRGTEAFF,TGTGCCAGCCACATGTCCCGGGGCACTGAAGCTTTCTTT
NA,TRBV6-1,NA,TRBJ2-3,CASLLGHDSTDTQYF,TGTGCCAGCCTCCTGGGGCACGACAGCACAGATACGCAGTATTTT
NA,TRBV6-5,NA,TRBJ2-1,CASSYSLHSYNEQFF,TGTGCCAGCAGTTACTCCCTACACTCCTACAATGAGCAGTTCTTC
once,TRBV27,NA,TRBJ2-5,CASSPTGVSGRRETQYF,TGTGCCAGCAGTCCTACTGGGGTAAGCGGAAGGAGGGAGACCCAGTACTTC
NA,TRBV7-6,TRBD2,TRBJ2-1,CASSLHGGRTNNEQFF,TGTGCCAGCAGCTTACATGGCGGGAGGACCAACAATGAGCAGTTCTTC
NA,TRBV5-5,TRBD1,TRBJ1-2,CASRWDRGGYGYTF,TGTGCCAGCAGGTGGGACAGGGGAGGCTATGGCTACACCTTC
once,TRBV5-1,TRBD2,TRBJ2-7,CASSLDGTSGRMEQYF,TGCGCCAGCAGCTTGGACGGCACTAGCGGGAGGATGGAGCAGTACTTC
NA,TRBV5-1,NA,TRBJ2-7,CASSLDGSYYEQYF,TGCGCCAGCAGCCTAGACGGGAGTTACTACGAGCAGTACTTC
once,TRBV9,NA,TRBJ2-2,CASSSIAGELFF,TGTGCCAGCAGCTCAATAGCCGGGGAGCTGTTTTTT
NA,TRBV4-2,NA,TRBJ2-7,CASSQDGPYEQYF,TGTGCCAGCAGCCAAGATGGGCCTTACGAGCAGTACTTC
once,TRBV13,NA,TRBJ2-7,CASSSGDEQYF,TGTGCCAGCAGCTCCGGAGACGAGCAGTACTTC
NA,TRBV4-1,TRBD1,TRBJ1-4,CASSPGQAELNEKLFF,TGCGCCAGCAGCCCGGGACAGGCGGAACTCAATGAAAAACTGTTTTTT
NA,TRBV27,NA,TRBJ1-1,CASSLSRGTEAFF,TGTGCCAGCAGTTTAAGCAGGGGCACTGAAGCTTTCTTT
NA,TRBV6-5,NA,TRBJ1-2,CASTLRARDHYGYTF,TGTGCCAGCACCTTACGGGCCAGGGATCACTATGGCTACACCTTC
NA,TRBV9,TRBD2,TRBJ2-7,CASSASSGRNHEQYF,TGTGCCAGCAGCGCCAGTAGCGGGAGGAACCACGAGCAGTACTTC
NA,TRBV28,NA,TRBJ2-3,CASSFSSGGGEPASTDTQYF,TGTGCCAGCAGTTTCTCCTCCGGCGGGGGCGAACCTGCTAGCACAGATACGCAGTATTTT